Each of the 15 T cell receptor beta chains below was sequenced from the same sample in a study of shared T cell receptors in the human thymus. TCRdb's table, derived via immunoSEQ multiplex PCR, lists solely in-frame clones and lacks some. The data show over 450,000 clones, with around three quarters seen just once and more than 0.01% held by the top ten. These data also featured in a second study, about human thymus T cells.

Sequencing was performed on thymocytes. Receptor source: a boy under two years old with a congenital heart defect.

The chain links TRBV11-2 to TRBJ1-2; 8 nucleotides align to TRBD1. The V gene's germline CDR1 is SGHAT and CDR2 FQNNGV. Germline trimming cut 5 bases from V and 3 bases from J; bases unmatched to any gene: 8. The CDR3 is 15 residues long. DNA for the CDR3: TGTGCCAGCAGCATAAGACAGGGGACCGACTATGGCTACACCTTC. This codes for CASSIRQGTDYGYTF.

This rearrangement joins TRBV18 to TRBJ2-3; the D is unclear. The CDR3 consists of 15 residues. The V end was cut by 0 bases, the J end by 0 bases, with 7 bases between. CDR1 is KGHSH and CDR2 is LQKENI in the germline V gene. CDR3 sequence: CASSPPNSSTDTQYF. In DNA form, the CDR3 reads TGTGCCAGCTCACCACCGAACTCTAGCACAGATACGCAGTATTTT.

J is TRBJ2-5 and V is TRBV7-7; 7 positions match TRBD1. Trimming took 5 bases from V and 2 from J; bases not matched to a gene: 8. CDR3 size: 15 residues. Germline CDR1 SSHAT, CDR2 FNYEAQ (reference sequence). The CDR3 nucleotides are TGTGCCAGCAGCCTACGGACAGGACAACAAGAGACCCAGTACTTC. It translates to CASSLRTGQQETQYF.

This rearrangement joins TRBV14 to TRBJ2-3, with 14 bases matching TRBD2. The junction had 2 bases not matched to a gene; V was cut back by 4 bases and J by 2 bases. This CDR3 contains 16 residues. Germline V CDR1 and CDR2: SGHDN, FVKESK. For the CDR3, the DNA is TGTGCCAGCAGCCGGACTAGCGGGAGGTACACAGATACGCAGTATTTT. Residues: CASSRTSGRYTDTQYF.

The chain uses TRBV7-9 and TRBJ2-7; TRBD1 agrees at 10 bases. This CDR3 has 17 residues. With V trimmed by 3 bases and J by 5 bases, 13 bases remained unmatched. The V gene's germline CDR1 is SEHNR and CDR2 FQNEAQ (reference sequence). CDR3 DNA: TGTGCCAGCAGCTTCTGGGTTCCCGGGACAGGGGAACACGAGCAGTACTTC. This gives the protein CASSFWVPGTGEHEQYF.

The chain couples TRBV4-3 to TRBJ2-1; D is possibly TRBD2 (7 bases). The CDR3 extends over 18 amino acids. The germline V gene encodes CDR1 LGHNA and CDR2 YSLEER. V was shortened by 0 bases and J by 0 bases, with 15 bases between the two germline ends. The CDR3 sequence: CASSQEGGRLYSYNEQFF. CDR3 DNA sequence: TGCGCCAGCAGCCAAGAGGGGGGGCGGCTTTACTCCTACAATGAGCAGTTCTTC.

This clone has a single count. The V and J genes are TRBV6-5 and TRBJ1-5, with 7 bases identical to TRBD1. Germline lookup yields CDR1 MNHEY and CDR2 SVGAGI. The CDR3 runs to 15 residues. V lost 2 bases to trimming and J lost 7 bases; unmatched junction nucleotides: 8. CDR3 DNA: TGTGCCAGCAGTTACGCTACAGGGGAAGGGCAGCCCCAGCATTTT. Protein product: CASSYATGEGQPQHF.

For the CDR3, the DNA is TGTGCCAGTAGTACCCCGGACCAGGGGCATGAGCAGTTCTTC. Translated, it gives CASSTPDQGHEQFF. The chain combines TRBV19 with TRBJ2-1; a possible D gene is TRBD1 (6 bases). The CDR3 is made up of 14 amino acids. CDR1 is LNHDA and CDR2 is SQIVND in the germline V gene (reference sequence). With 4 bases removed from V and 8 bases from J, the gap between germline ends came to 15 bases.

The rearrangement uses TRBV30 and TRBJ2-4; TRBD2 might be the D (5 bases). The V and J ends lost 2 bases and 5 bases respectively, with 22 bases between them. CDR3 length equals 17 residues. Per the germline V gene, CDR1 is GTSNPN and CDR2 is SVGIG (reference sequence). CDR3 in amino acids: CAWSTNQRLGVENIQYF. CDR3 nucleotides: TGTGCCTGGAGTACGAATCAGCGGTTGGGAGTAGAAAACATTCAGTACTTC.

The chain uses TRBV27 and TRBJ2-6; tentatively, D is TRBD2 (5 bases). The CDR3 is 16 amino acids. From germline, CDR1 is MNHEY and CDR2 SMNVEV (reference sequence). Deletions cut 8 bases from V and 0 bases from J, with 14 bases between. In DNA form, the CDR3 reads TGTGCCAGCCCCTGGACTGCCCTCTCTGGGGCCAACGTCCTGACTTTC. Translating gives CASPWTALSGANVLTF.

CDR3 in amino acids: CASSDGSNLKGHEQFF. CDR3 bases: TGTGCCAGCAGCGATGGAAGTAACTTGAAGGGGCATGAGCAGTTCTTC. This rearrangement joins TRBV11-3 to TRBJ2-1; weak D call: TRBD1 (5 bases). Trimming pared 5 bases from V and 8 bases from J, leaving 22 bases between. CDR3 size: 16 residues. Germline CDR1 is SGHNT and CDR2 is YENEEA.

This rearrangement joins TRBV7-9 to TRBJ1-4; D gene unclear. The germline V gene encodes CDR1 SEHNR and CDR2 FQNEAQ (reference sequence). V was clipped by 3 bases and J by 11 bases, with 13 bases between them. The CDR3 is 13 amino acids. The CDR3 spells CASSFEEESKLFF. In DNA, the CDR3 is TGTGCCAGCAGCTTTGAGGAGGAGAGCAAACTGTTTTTT.

A few counts support this clone. The rearrangement links TRBV7-2 to TRBJ1-1, with 7 bases lining up with TRBD1. Trimming cost V 0 bases and J 3 bases; bases outside gene matches: 10. The CDR3 extends over 17 amino acids. Germline V gene lookup returns CDR1 SGHTA and CDR2 FQGNSA. CDR3 DNA sequence: TGTGCCAGCAGCTTAGCGAGTCGGGCCGGACAGGACACTGAAGCTTTCTTT. Amino acid sequence: CASSLASRAGQDTEAFF.

The V and J genes are TRBV9 and TRBJ1-1; no reliable D call. The CDR3 has 17 amino acids. V lost 6 bases to trimming and J lost 0 bases, with 21 bases between them. Germline V lookup: CDR1 SGDLS, CDR2 YYNGEE. This CDR3 is CASTDSVPGRLNTEAFF. In DNA, the CDR3 is TGTGCCAGCACCGATTCGGTTCCAGGCAGGTTGAACACTGAAGCTTTCTTT.

This chain joins TRBV11-3 and TRBJ1-1; D gene ambiguous. Trimming stripped 5 bases from V and 5 bases from J, with 12 bases between. Germline V CDR1 and CDR2: SGHNT, YENEEA. The CDR3 loop spans 13 amino acids. The CDR3 DNA reads TGTGCCAGCAGCGTCCCAAGGGAGACTGAAGCTTTCTTT. Amino acid sequence: CASSVPRETEAFF. Full variable domain (outside the CDR3, taken from reference TRBV11-3 and TRBJ1-1): EAGVVQSPRYKIIEKKQPVAFWCNPISGHNTLYWYLQNLGQGPELLIRYENEEAVDDSQLPKDRFSAERLKGVDSTLKIQPAELGDSAVYLCASSVPRETEAFFGQGTRLTVV.